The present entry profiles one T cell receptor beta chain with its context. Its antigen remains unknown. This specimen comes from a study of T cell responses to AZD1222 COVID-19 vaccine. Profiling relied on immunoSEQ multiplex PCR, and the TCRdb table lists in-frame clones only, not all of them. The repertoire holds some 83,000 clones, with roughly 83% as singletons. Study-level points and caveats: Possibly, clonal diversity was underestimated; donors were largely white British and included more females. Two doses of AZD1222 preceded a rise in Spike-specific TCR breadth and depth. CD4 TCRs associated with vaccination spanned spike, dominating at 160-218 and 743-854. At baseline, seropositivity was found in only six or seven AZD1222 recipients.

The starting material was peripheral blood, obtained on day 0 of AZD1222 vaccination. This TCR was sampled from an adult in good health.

CDR3 nucleotide sequence: TGTGCCAGCAGCCAAGGACAGGGCTCTTCACCCCTCCACTTT. Its translation: CASSQGQGSSPLHF. This chain joins TRBV7-2 and TRBJ1-6, with TRBD1 matching 8 bases. Germline V CDR1 and CDR2: SGHTA, FQGNSA. J was trimmed by 9 bases and V by 5 bases; bases with no gene match: 6. The CDR3 consists of 14 residues.